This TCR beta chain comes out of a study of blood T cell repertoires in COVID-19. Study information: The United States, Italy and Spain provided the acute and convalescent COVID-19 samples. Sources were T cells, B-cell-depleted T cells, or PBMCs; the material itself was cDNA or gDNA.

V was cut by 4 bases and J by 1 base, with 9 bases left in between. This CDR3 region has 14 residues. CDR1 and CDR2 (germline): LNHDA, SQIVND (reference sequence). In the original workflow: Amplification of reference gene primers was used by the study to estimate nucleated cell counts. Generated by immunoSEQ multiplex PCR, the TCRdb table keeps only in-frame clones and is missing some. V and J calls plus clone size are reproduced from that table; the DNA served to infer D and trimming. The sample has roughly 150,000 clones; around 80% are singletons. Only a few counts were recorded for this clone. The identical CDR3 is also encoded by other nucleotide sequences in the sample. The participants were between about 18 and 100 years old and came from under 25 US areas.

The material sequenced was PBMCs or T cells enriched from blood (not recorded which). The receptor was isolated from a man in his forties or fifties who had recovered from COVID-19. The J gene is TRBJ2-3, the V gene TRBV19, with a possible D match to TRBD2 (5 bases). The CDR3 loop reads CASSKGLGTDTQYF. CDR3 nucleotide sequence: TGTGCCAGTAGTAAAGGACTCGGCACAGATACGCAGTATTTT. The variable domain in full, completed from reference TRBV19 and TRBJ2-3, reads DGGITQSPKYLFRKEGQNVTLSCEQNLNHDAMYWYRQDPGQGLRLIYYSQIVNDFQKGDIAEGYSVSREKKESFPLTVTSAQKNPTAFYLCASSKGLGTDTQYFGPGTRLTVL.